Listed here are 2 T cell receptor beta chains from one sample, sequenced in a study of CD8+ T cells in alopecia areata. RNA extraction and reverse transcription yielded cDNA as sequencing template. Using immunoSEQ multiplex PCR, the repertoire was profiled, and TCRdb retains in-frame clones only, with some absent. The top ten hold around 1.2% of the sample, which has more than 200,000 clones, roughly two thirds seen once. The sample was CD4+ T cells sorted from blood, taken at week 0. Receptor source: a human donor with alopecia areata.

The V call is TRBV5-1, the J call TRBJ2-7; TRBD1 matches 9 bases. This CDR3 comprises 13 residues. Germline V CDR1 and CDR2: SGHRS, YFSETQ. The V and J ends lost 0 bases and 6 bases, in that order; junction bases with no gene match: 1. The DNA of the CDR3 is TGCGCCAGCAGCTTGGAGACAGGGGGCGAGCAGTACTTC. Translation: CASSLETGGEQYF. Filled out from reference TRBV5-1 and TRBJ2-7, the complete variable domain reads KAGVTQTPRYLIKTRGQQVTLSCSPISGHRSVSWYQQTPGQGLQFLFEYFSETQRNKGNFPGRFSGRQFSNSRSEMNVSTLELGDSALYLCASSLETGGEQYFGPGTRLTVT.

The V call is TRBV15, the J call TRBJ2-3; D is unresolved. The germline CDR1 and CDR2 sequences are LNHNV and YYDKDF (reference sequence). This CDR3 has 14 residues. V lost 0 bases and J lost 4, with 8 bases in between. The CDR3 sequence: CATSRDTGADTQYF. The CDR3 coding sequence is TGTGCCACCAGCAGAGATACGGGCGCAGATACGCAGTATTTT.